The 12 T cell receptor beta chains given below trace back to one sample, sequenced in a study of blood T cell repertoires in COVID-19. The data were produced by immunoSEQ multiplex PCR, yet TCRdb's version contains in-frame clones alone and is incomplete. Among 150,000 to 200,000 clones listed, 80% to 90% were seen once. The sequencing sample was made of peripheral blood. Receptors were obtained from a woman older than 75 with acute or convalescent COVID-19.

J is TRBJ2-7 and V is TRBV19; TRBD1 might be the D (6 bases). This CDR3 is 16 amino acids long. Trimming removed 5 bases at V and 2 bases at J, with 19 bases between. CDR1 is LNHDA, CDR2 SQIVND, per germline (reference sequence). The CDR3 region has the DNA TGTGCCAGTAGTGCTCCATTCAGGACAGCTCCCTACGAGCAGTACTTC. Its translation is CASSAPFRTAPYEQYF. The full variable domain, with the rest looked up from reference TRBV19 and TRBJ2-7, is DGGITQSPKYLFRKEGQNVTLSCEQNLNHDAMYWYRQDPGQGLRLIYYSQIVNDFQKGDIAEGYSVSREKKESFPLTVTSAQKNPTAFYLCASSAPFRTAPYEQYFGPGTRLTVT.

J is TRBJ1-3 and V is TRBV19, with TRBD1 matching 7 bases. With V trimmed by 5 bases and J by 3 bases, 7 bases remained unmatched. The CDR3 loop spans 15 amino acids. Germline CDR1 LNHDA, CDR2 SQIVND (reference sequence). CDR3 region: CASSPRGQVGNTIYF. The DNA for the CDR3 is TGTGCCAGTAGTCCCCGTGGACAGGTTGGAAACACCATATATTTT.

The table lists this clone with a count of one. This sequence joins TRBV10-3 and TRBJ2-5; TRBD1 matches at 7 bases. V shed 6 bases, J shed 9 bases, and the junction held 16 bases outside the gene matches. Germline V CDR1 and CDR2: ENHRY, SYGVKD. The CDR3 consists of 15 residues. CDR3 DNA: TGTGCCATCAGCACTGACAGGGTATCAATGGGGGCCCAGTACTTC. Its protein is CAISTDRVSMGAQYF.

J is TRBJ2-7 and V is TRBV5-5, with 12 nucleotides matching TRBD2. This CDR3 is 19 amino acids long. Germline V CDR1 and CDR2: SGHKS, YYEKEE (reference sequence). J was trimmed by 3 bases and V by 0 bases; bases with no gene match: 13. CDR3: CASSLELAGGERYYYEQYF. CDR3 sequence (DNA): TGTGCCAGCAGCTTGGAACTAGCGGGAGGTGAGAGGTACTACTACGAGCAGTACTTC.

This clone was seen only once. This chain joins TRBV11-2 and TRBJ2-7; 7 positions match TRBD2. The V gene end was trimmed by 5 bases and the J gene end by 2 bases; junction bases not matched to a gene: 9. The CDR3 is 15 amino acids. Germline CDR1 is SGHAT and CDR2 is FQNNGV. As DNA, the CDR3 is TGTGCCAGCAGCCCCCACCTGCGGGAGACCTACGAGCAGTACTTC. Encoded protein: CASSPHLRETYEQYF.

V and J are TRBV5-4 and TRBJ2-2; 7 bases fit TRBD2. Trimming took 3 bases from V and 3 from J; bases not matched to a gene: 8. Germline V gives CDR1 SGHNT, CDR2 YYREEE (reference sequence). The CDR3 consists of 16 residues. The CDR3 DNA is TGTGCCAGCAGCTCTAGGACTAGTGCCGACACCGGGGAGCTGTTTTTT. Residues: CASSSRTSADTGELFF.

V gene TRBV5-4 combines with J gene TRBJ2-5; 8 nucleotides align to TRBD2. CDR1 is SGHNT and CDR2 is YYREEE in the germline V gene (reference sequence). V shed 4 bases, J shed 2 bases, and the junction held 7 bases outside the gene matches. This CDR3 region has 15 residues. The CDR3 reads CASSHGVAGQETQYF. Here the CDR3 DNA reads TGTGCCAGCAGCCACGGGGTAGCGGGGCAAGAGACCCAGTACTTC.

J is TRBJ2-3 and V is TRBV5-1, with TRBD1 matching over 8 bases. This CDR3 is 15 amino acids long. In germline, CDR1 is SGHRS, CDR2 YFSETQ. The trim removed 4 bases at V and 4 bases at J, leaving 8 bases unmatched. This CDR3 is CASSNQGARADTQYF. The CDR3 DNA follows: TGCGCCAGCAGCAACCAGGGGGCGAGGGCAGATACGCAGTATTTT.

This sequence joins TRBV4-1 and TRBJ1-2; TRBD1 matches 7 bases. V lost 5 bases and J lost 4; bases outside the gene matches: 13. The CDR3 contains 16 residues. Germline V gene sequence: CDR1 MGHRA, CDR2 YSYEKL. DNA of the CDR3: TGCGCCAGCAGCAATGCCCCACTGACAGGGCGCTATGGCTACACCTTC. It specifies CASSNAPLTGRYGYTF.

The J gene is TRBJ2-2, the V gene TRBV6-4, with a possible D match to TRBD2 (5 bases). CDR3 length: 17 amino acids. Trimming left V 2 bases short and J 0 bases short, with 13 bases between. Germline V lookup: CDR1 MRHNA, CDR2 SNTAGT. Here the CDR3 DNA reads TGTGCCAGCAGTGACGAGGGTGGCAATTCGAACACCGGGGAGCTGTTTTTT. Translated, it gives CASSDEGGNSNTGELFF.

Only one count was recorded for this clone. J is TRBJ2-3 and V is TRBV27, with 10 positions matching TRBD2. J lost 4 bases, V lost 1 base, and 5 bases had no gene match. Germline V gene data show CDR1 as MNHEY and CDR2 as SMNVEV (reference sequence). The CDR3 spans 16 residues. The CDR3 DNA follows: TGTGCCAGCAGTTTATGGCCTAGCGGGAGCGCAGATACGCAGTATTTT. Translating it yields CASSLWPSGSADTQYF.

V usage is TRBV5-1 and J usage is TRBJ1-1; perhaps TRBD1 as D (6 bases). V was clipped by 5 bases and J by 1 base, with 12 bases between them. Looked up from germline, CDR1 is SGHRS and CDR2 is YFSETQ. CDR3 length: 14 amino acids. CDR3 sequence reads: CASSLQGRNTEAFF. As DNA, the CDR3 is TGCGCCAGCAGTTTACAGGGTAGGAACACTGAAGCTTTCTTT.